Below are 21 T cell receptor beta chains sequenced from a single sample in a study of beta chain features in type 1 diabetes. The authors reverse transcribed all of the isolated RNA, so sequencing captured expressed TCRB transcripts. Sequencing used immunoSEQ multiplex PCR; TCRdb keeps in-frame clones, though not all of them. The sample has around 500,000 clones; over 9.5% are singletons. Material for sequencing was naive CD4+ T cells from blood. Receptor source: a woman between 18 and 29 years old in good health.

V gene TRBV7-2 combines with J gene TRBJ2-1, with TRBD2 matching over 9 bases. CDR3 size: 16 residues. V lost 0 bases, J lost 3 bases, and 3 bases stayed unmatched. Looked up from germline, CDR1 is SGHTA and CDR2 is FQGNSA. This chain's CDR3 is CASSLAIAGDYNEQFF. Written as DNA, the CDR3 is TGTGCCAGCAGCTTAGCGATAGCGGGGGACTACAATGAGCAGTTCTTC.

This chain links TRBV9 with TRBJ2-7; 9 bases are shared with TRBD1. The CDR3 extends over 15 amino acids. Unmatched junction bases numbered 7, after V lost 1 base and J lost 5 bases. Germline CDR1 and CDR2: SGDLS and YYNGEE. The CDR3 reads CASSVMGDRENEQYF. The DNA for the CDR3 is TGTGCCAGCAGCGTAATGGGGGACAGGGAAAACGAGCAGTACTTC.

This clone was recorded a few times. The junction does not match germline at one end; this may be a read error. The rearrangement uses TRBV4-3 and TRBJ2-2; D remains ambiguous. Germline V lookup: CDR1 LGHNA, CDR2 YSLEER. This CDR3 has 15 residues. CDR3 residues: CASSKEAYRAGELFF. The CDR3 region has the DNA TGCGCCAGCAGCAAAGAGGCGTACCGGGCCGGGGAGCTGTTTTTT.

This clone was observed a few times. The rearrangement joins TRBV15 to TRBJ2-1, with D unclear. Germline loops: CDR1 LNHNV, CDR2 YYDKDF (reference sequence). The V end was cut by 0 bases, the J end by 4 bases, with 7 bases between. This CDR3 has 14 residues. CDR3 bases: TGTGCCACCAGCAGAGATTCCAGATACAATGAGCAGTTCTTC. This gives the protein CATSRDSRYNEQFF. The full variable domain, completed using reference TRBV15 and TRBJ2-1, is DAMVIQNPRYQVTQFGKPVTLSCSQTLNHNVMYWYQQKSSQAPKLLFHYYDKDFNNEADTPDNFQSRRPNTSFCFLDIRSPGLGDTAMYLCATSRDSRYNEQFFGPGTRLTVL.

This clone was seen a few times. The chain links TRBV5-4 to TRBJ1-4, with no clear D. This CDR3 comprises 14 residues. Germline values: CDR1 SGHNT, CDR2 YYREEE (reference sequence). V lost 3 bases to trimming and J lost 5 bases, with 11 bases between them. This CDR3 is CASSWTPENEKLFF. CDR3 DNA: TGTGCCAGCAGCTGGACCCCTGAAAATGAAAAACTGTTTTTT.

This clone was observed a handful of times. The rearrangement uses TRBV7-9 and TRBJ2-6; 7 bases agree with TRBD1. The V gene's germline CDR1 is SEHNR and CDR2 FQNEAQ (reference sequence). CDR3 size: 18 residues. After removal of 5 bases from V and 0 bases from J, the junction contained 10 bases not matched to a gene. In DNA, the CDR3 is TGTGCCAGCAGCCGTAGAGGGGGCCTGAGCTCTGGGGCCAACGTCCTGACTTTC. Protein product: CASSRRGGLSSGANVLTF.

This clone has more than one count but fewer than ten. The chain joins TRBV27 to TRBJ2-7; 7 nucleotides line up with TRBD1. The CDR3 loop spans 13 amino acids. The trim removed 6 bases at V and 0 bases at J, leaving 2 bases unmatched. The germline V gene has CDR1 MNHEY and CDR2 SMNVEV (reference sequence). CDR3: CASRDRNSYEQYF. The CDR3 nucleotides are TGTGCCAGCAGGGACAGGAACTCCTACGAGCAGTACTTC.

The V call is TRBV6-5, the J call TRBJ2-7; TRBD2 matches 7 bases. The CDR3 has 14 residues. CDR1 MNHEY and CDR2 SVGAGI come from the germline V gene. The V gene end was trimmed by 4 bases and the J gene end by 3 bases; junction bases not matched to a gene: 6. CDR3 sequence (DNA): TGTGCCAGCAGTTGGGGACTACCTAACTACGAGCAGTACTTC. This codes for CASSWGLPNYEQYF.

Ten or more counts support this clone. V and J are TRBV4-3 and TRBJ2-7; D gene unclear. Germline CDR1 and CDR2: LGHNA and YSLEER. The CDR3 has 9 residues. The CDR3 is CASSQALQV. For the CDR3, the DNA is TGCGCCAGCAGCCAAGCGCTCCAGGTC.

This chain links TRBV7-6 with TRBJ1-5, with D maybe TRBD1 (5 bases). With 1 base removed from V and 3 bases from J, the gap between germline ends came to 13 bases. This CDR3 contains 16 residues. CDR1 is SGHVS and CDR2 is FNYEAQ in the germline V gene. CDR3 region: CASSLGPTGVNQPQHF. The CDR3 DNA is TGTGCCAGCAGCTTAGGCCCAACAGGCGTCAATCAGCCCCAGCATTTT.

This clone was counted only a few times. The chain links TRBV7-9 to TRBJ2-5; tentative D call: TRBD1 (5 bases). The germline V gene has CDR1 SEHNR and CDR2 FQNEAQ (reference sequence). This CDR3 contains 18 residues. V dropped 1 base and J dropped 5 bases, with 23 bases sitting between them. CDR3 loop: CASSLGVVGHPKRETQYF. For the CDR3, the DNA is TGTGCCAGCAGCTTAGGTGTGGTAGGACATCCTAAGAGGGAGACCCAGTACTTC.

The table lists this clone with a few counts. J is TRBJ1-3 and V is TRBV9; TRBD1 is a possible D gene (5 bases). This CDR3 has 14 amino acids. Germline CDR1 SGDLS, CDR2 YYNGEE. V dropped 4 bases and J dropped 2 bases, with 10 bases sitting between them. The CDR3 reads CASSPKTAGNTIYF. Here the CDR3 DNA reads TGTGCCAGCAGCCCAAAGACAGCTGGAAACACCATATATTTT.

The V gene is TRBV23-1, the J gene TRBJ2-2, with D hard to call. TRBV23-1 is given ORF status, its function remaining uncertain. Trimming stripped 6 bases from V and 7 bases from J, with 18 bases between. This CDR3 has 15 amino acids. The CDR3 DNA is TGCGCCAGCAGCCAACCCAGACAAGAGTGCGGGGAGCTGTTTTTT. This gives the protein CASSQPRQECGELFF.

The chain uses TRBV6-5 and TRBJ2-5, with D perhaps TRBD2 (5 bases). CDR1 and CDR2 (germline): MNHEY, SVGAGI. The germline V and J ends were trimmed by 4 bases and 4 bases, with 10 bases remaining between them. The CDR3 loop spans 13 amino acids. CDR3 DNA: TGTGCCAGCAGTTTGCGGGCCGGAGAGACCCAGTACTTC. It encodes CASSLRAGETQYF.

The table lists this clone with a few counts. The chain links TRBV7-3 to TRBJ1-6; D ambiguous. Trimming took off 6 bases at V and 9 bases at J, with 18 bases between the two ends. The CDR3 is made up of 15 amino acids. The V gene's germline CDR1 is SGHTA and CDR2 FQGTGA. The CDR3 DNA sequence: TGTGCCAGCAGAAAAAGTAGTGGGGAAAGTTCACCCCTCCACTTT. This encodes CASRKSSGESSPLHF.

This chain links TRBV9 with TRBJ2-6; D is undetermined. Trimming took 4 bases from V and 8 from J, leaving 10 bases between them. CDR1 SGDLS and CDR2 YYNGEE come from the germline V gene. There are 13 residues in the CDR3. The CDR3 bases are TGTGCCAGCAGCCCCCCTTCGACCAACGTCCTGACTTTC. The encoded protein is CASSPPSTNVLTF.

This clone was seen a handful of times. The chain has TRBV4-1 and TRBJ2-3; 11 positions match TRBD2. Looked up from germline, CDR1 is MGHRA and CDR2 is YSYEKL. Trimming cost V 4 bases and J 14 bases; bases outside gene matches: 8. The CDR3 sequence is 13 residues long. CDR3 region: CASSPIGSGGVYF. The CDR3 bases are TGCGCCAGCAGCCCCATTGGTAGCGGGGGGGTGTATTTT.

The sample holds a few counts of this clone. The chain combines TRBV5-1 with TRBJ1-2; D not certain. From germline, CDR1 is SGHRS and CDR2 YFSETQ. With 4 bases removed from V and 3 bases from J, the gap between germline ends came to 13 bases. This CDR3 comprises 14 residues. The CDR3 DNA reads TGCGCCAGCAGCGCCGGGATGACATACTATGGCTACACCTTC. It encodes CASSAGMTYYGYTF.

The chain couples TRBV4-1 to TRBJ2-2; D remains unclear. The V gene's germline CDR1 is MGHRA and CDR2 YSYEKL. CDR3 size: 17 residues. V lost 2 bases to trimming and J lost 0 bases, with 13 bases between them. The CDR3 region is CASSQSRSVTNTGELFF. The CDR3 DNA follows: TGCGCCAGCAGCCAATCTCGGTCGGTTACGAACACCGGGGAGCTGTTTTTT.

The chain has TRBV7-6 and TRBJ1-1; D may be TRBD1 (6 bases). Germline CDR1 reads SGHVS; CDR2 reads FNYEAQ. The CDR3 is 14 residues long. Trimming stripped 5 bases from V and 1 base from J, with 11 bases between. CDR3 sequence: CASSAGQTNTEAFF. The CDR3 coding sequence is TGTGCCAGCAGCGCTGGACAGACGAACACTGAAGCTTTCTTT.

The CDR3 here is CASSPWDRGNSPLHF. The CDR3 nucleotides are TGTGCCAGCAGCCCATGGGACAGGGGGAATTCACCCCTCCACTTT. The chain couples TRBV9 to TRBJ1-6, with 11 bases lining up with TRBD1. The CDR3 covers 15 residues. Germline CDR1 SGDLS, CDR2 YYNGEE. Germline trimming cut 4 bases from V and 7 bases from J; bases unmatched to any gene: 4.